The entry below gives a single T cell receptor (beta chain) sequence along with its context. The antigen remains unidentified. V was clipped by 5 bases and J by 8 bases, with 12 bases between them. The CDR3 runs 13 residues. In germline, CDR1 is SGHAT, CDR2 FQNNGV. The data were obtained in a study of cytomegalovirus exposure and HLA in healthy donors. Findings of the study overall: It was reported that TCR beta sequences correctly inferred the HLA-A and HLA-B alleles for most subjects.

The PCR had 60 Vbeta and 13 Jbeta primers. Libraries were prepared by immunoSEQ multiplex PCR; TCRdb keeps only in-frame clonotypes and omits some of them. Here the sample table reports roughly 34,000 clones. The TCR comes from a man aged 40-49 years in good health and CMV-seronegative. J is TRBJ1-4 and V is TRBV11-2; D ambiguous. Sequencing input: PBMCs. The CDR3 bases are TGTGCCAGCAGCCGTGGGTCTAGGGAAAAACTGTTTTTT. Translating it yields CASSRGSREKLFF.